This is a list of T cell receptor beta chains from one sample in a study of molecular identifiers for immune sequencing clone quantification. TCRdb recomputed calls from the PCR reads with MiXCR, one row per CDR3 protein. The data contain 80,000 to 100,000 distinct CDR3 sequences, approximately 25% of them seen just once; the ten biggest clones take up 0.94%. Sequenced sample: naive CD8+ T cells from blood, with Jurkat cell RNA spiked in. The receptors come from a human donor in good health. Some libraries in this study had Jurkat cell RNA spiked in. The CDR3 runs from the conserved cysteine through the conserved F or W. The D gene is left open where the match is weak. Expanded clones get a size class; other rows say once, few or many, or leave the size out.

>many|TRBV6-6|TRBD1
CASSSDRGSTEAFF
>.|TRBV19|.
CAGSILVSAGEAFF
>few|TRBV19|TRBD1
CASRRRGQPGTEAFF
>few|TRBV12-3/TRBV12-4|.
CASSSDNEQFF
>.|TRBV4-3|.
CDSSQGAWTTDTQYF
>many|TRBV7-9|TRBD1
CASSLAPGQGNEKLFF
>many|TRBV28|.
CASKPTGQETQYF
>many|TRBV6-2/TRBV6-3|.
CATQGALIDTQYF
>many|TRBV7-6|.
CASSMMPGAGETQYF
>many|TRBV5-6|.
CASSFANNEQFF
>many|TRBV12-3/TRBV12-4|.
CASSLIGRLSTDTQYF
>many|TRBV7-9|.
CASSRDGVDFGNQPQHF
>many|TRBV12-3/TRBV12-4|.
CASRKSQSRDPVRAFF
>many|TRBV19|TRBD1
CASSMLTGGYTEAFF
>few|TRBV13|.
CASSPGAGEQFF
>few|TRBV5-1|.
CASSLQDNSPLHF
>.|TRBV6-5|.
CAGSVSGIETQYF
>many|TRBV4-3|.
CASSQDRGSGANVLTF
>few|TRBV5-6|.
CASSLSYWGGNQPQHF
>.|TRBV18|TRBD2
CASSPIAGGDEQYF
>many|TRBV19|.
CASSISGGNPRDTQYF
>many|TRBV10-3|.
CAIRKDSYEQYF
>many|TRBV5-1|.
CASSPFGTSVYEQYF
>many|TRBV19|.
CASSPAGYEQYF
>many|TRBV7-9|TRBD2
CASSLGWTSGDLTSTDTQYF
>few|TRBV7-2|.
CASSLEGSWGLEETQYF
>many|TRBV29-1|.
CSVEDQGSYEQYF